This entry lists 8 T cell receptor beta chains sequenced from one sample in a study of T cell clonotyping in hematopoietic cell transplantation. Here immunoSEQ multiplex PCR was the method, and the copy in TCRdb shows in-frame clones only, minus some. In the table there are roughly 30,000 clones, about 90% of which are singletons. The input for sequencing was PBMCs, taken 100 days after allogeneic stem cell transplant. The receptors originated from a female patient in her fifties or sixties who had an allogeneic stem cell transplant from a related donor, so the T cells may come from the graft donor. Some clones in this sample may be carry-over from other donors' samples.

The chain joins TRBV13 to TRBJ2-3, with a tentative D call TRBD1 (5 bases). V shed 0 bases and J shed 2 bases, with 12 bases lying between them. Per the germline V gene, CDR1 is PRHDT and CDR2 is FYEKMQ (reference sequence). This CDR3 is 16 amino acids long. CDR3 DNA: TGTGCCAGCAGCTTAGGGGGGCCTCGAATCACAGATACGCAGTATTTT. Its protein product is CASSLGGPRITDTQYF.

J is TRBJ2-3 and V is TRBV7-6, with TRBD2 matching 10 bases. From germline, CDR1 is SGHVS and CDR2 FNYEAQ. V gave up 7 bases and J gave up 0 bases; unmatched junction bases: 7. CDR3 length equals 16 residues. The CDR3 DNA is TGTGCCAGCACCTCGCTTAGCGGGGGGAGCACAGATACGCAGTATTTT. Translated, it gives CASTSLSGGSTDTQYF.

The V and J genes are TRBV7-2 and TRBJ2-1, with a tentative D call TRBD2 (5 bases). From germline, CDR1 is SGHTA and CDR2 FQGNSA. CDR3 size: 15 residues. V gave up 1 base and J gave up 6 bases, with 13 bases separating them. The CDR3 bases are TGTGCCAGCAGCTTAGAGAGGGTGGGTGGCAATGAGCAGTTCTTC. Amino acid sequence: CASSLERVGGNEQFF. The full variable domain, rest sourced from reference TRBV7-2 and TRBJ2-1, is GAGVSQSPSNKVTEKGKDVELRCDPISGHTALYWYRQSLGQGLEFLIYFQGNSAPDKSGLPSDRFSAERTGGSVSTLTIQRTQQEDSAVYLCASSLERVGGNEQFFGPGTRLTVL.

The chain combines TRBV7-8 with TRBJ2-3; D call uncertain. The CDR3 length is 13 residues. Germline V gene sequence: CDR1 SGHVS, CDR2 FQNEAQ. V was pared by 5 bases and J by 2 bases, with 8 bases between. CDR3 sequence (DNA): TGTGCCAGCAGCGCCCCGTTCACAGATACGCAGTATTTT. Amino acid sequence: CASSAPFTDTQYF.

The chain is built from TRBV30 and TRBJ2-7; 11 bases align to TRBD2. There are 14 residues in the CDR3. Trimming cost V 7 bases and J 6 bases; bases outside gene matches: 11. Germline V gene data show CDR1 as GTSNPN and CDR2 as SVGIG (reference sequence). CDR3: CASIALAGGGEQYF. Here the CDR3 DNA reads TGTGCCTCTATCGCTCTAGCGGGGGGCGGCGAGCAGTACTTC.

The J gene is TRBJ2-7, the V gene TRBV10-1; tentatively, D is TRBD2 (5 bases). The CDR3 contains 14 residues. The germline gives CDR1 WNHNN, CDR2 SYGVQD (reference sequence). V gave up 2 bases and J gave up 3 bases, with 11 bases separating them. Here the CDR3 reads CASSEAGLDYEQYF. As DNA, the CDR3 is TGCGCCAGCAGTGAGGCGGGTCTGGACTACGAGCAGTACTTC.

The chain joins TRBV4-3 to TRBJ2-3, with 7 bases aligning to TRBD2. Germline V gene sequence: CDR1 LGHNA, CDR2 YSLEER. The CDR3 is made up of 18 amino acids. Trimming removed 0 bases from V and 0 bases from J; junction bases left unmatched: 9. CDR3 nucleotides: TGCGCCAGCAGCCAAGATTCCCCGGGACTATCTAGCACAGATACGCAGTATTTT. Its translation is CASSQDSPGLSSTDTQYF.

The chain uses TRBV5-6 and TRBJ1-1, with a tentative D call TRBD1 (5 bases). Germline lookup yields CDR1 SGHDT and CDR2 YYEEEE. Trimming removed 3 bases from V and 5 bases from J, with 8 bases in between. The CDR3 is made up of 12 amino acids. The CDR3: CASSSEGTEAFF. Here the CDR3 DNA reads TGTGCCAGCAGCTCTGAGGGGACTGAAGCTTTCTTT.